This is a list of T cell receptor beta chains from one sample in a study of T cell repertoires in ileal Crohn's disease. Data came from immunoSEQ multiplex PCR; TCRdb stores just in-frame clones and leaves some out. The sample lists 15,000 to 20,000 clones, roughly 72% occurring once. The sequenced sample consisted of ileal tissue. All receptors derive from an adult with Crohn's disease. Both conserved end residues are trimmed from each CDR3. Clone size is stated in some rows and not others, as once, few, many or a class when expanded.

CDR3 protein: SASLPNEQF
J gene: TRBJ2-1
V gene: TRBV20-1
clone size: .
CDR3 length: 9

CDR3 protein: ASRGMTGGNTEAF
J gene: TRBJ1-1
V gene: TRBV6-5
clone size: few
CDR3 length: 13

CDR3 protein: ASTRDSNYGYT
J gene: TRBJ1-2
V gene: TRBV10-2
clone size: .
CDR3 length: 11

CDR3 protein: ASSLRVAGGIDTQY
J gene: TRBJ2-3
V gene: TRBV5-6
clone size: once
CDR3 length: 14

CDR3 protein: ASRRSGELF
J gene: TRBJ2-2
V gene: TRBV4-2
clone size: .
CDR3 length: 9

CDR3 protein: ASSFVGQPQH
J gene: TRBJ1-5
V gene: TRBV27
clone size: .
CDR3 length: 10

CDR3 protein: AWGSGRGTDTQY
J gene: TRBJ2-3
V gene: TRBV30
clone size: .
CDR3 length: 12

CDR3 protein: ASSDGQGVNQPQH
J gene: TRBJ1-5
V gene: TRBV19
clone size: few
CDR3 length: 13

CDR3 protein: ASSQAQGKGDTQY
J gene: TRBJ2-3
V gene: TRBV4-2
clone size: .
CDR3 length: 13

CDR3 protein: ASSNIQGSYEQY
J gene: TRBJ2-7
V gene: TRBV2
clone size: .
CDR3 length: 12

CDR3 protein: ATENAGELF
J gene: TRBJ2-2
V gene: TRBV6-5
clone size: few
CDR3 length: 9

CDR3 protein: ASRGGQGAETQY
J gene: TRBJ2-5
V gene: TRBV11-2
clone size: .
CDR3 length: 12

CDR3 protein: ASSRSGFRQVPYEQY
J gene: TRBJ2-7
V gene: TRBV11-1
clone size: few
CDR3 length: 15

CDR3 protein: SVEGGQGETQY
J gene: TRBJ2-5
V gene: TRBV29-1
clone size: .
CDR3 length: 11

CDR3 protein: ASSSGNYGYT
J gene: TRBJ1-2
V gene: TRBV7-9
clone size: once
CDR3 length: 10

CDR3 protein: ATSREWGGSYNEQF
J gene: TRBJ2-1
V gene: TRBV15
clone size: .
CDR3 length: 14

CDR3 protein: ASTGLTSGGTETQY
J gene: TRBJ2-5
V gene: TRBV2
clone size: few
CDR3 length: 14

CDR3 protein: ASSEYPRGRTGELF
J gene: TRBJ2-2
V gene: TRBV2
clone size: .
CDR3 length: 14

CDR3 protein: SVVQGGETQY
J gene: TRBJ2-5
V gene: TRBV29-1
clone size: once
CDR3 length: 10

CDR3 protein: ASSSTGTVLAEQY
J gene: TRBJ2-7
V gene: TRBV5-1
clone size: .
CDR3 length: 13

CDR3 protein: ASSLVAGPAANEQF
J gene: TRBJ2-1
V gene: TRBV5-1
clone size: .
CDR3 length: 14

CDR3 protein: ARGRGRGNEQF
J gene: TRBJ2-1
V gene: TRBV2
clone size: .
CDR3 length: 11

CDR3 protein: ASMRRQGELVSATNEKLF
J gene: TRBJ1-4
V gene: TRBV2
clone size: .
CDR3 length: 18

CDR3 protein: ASIPSVYGGSGYT
J gene: TRBJ1-2
V gene: TRBV6-5
clone size: .
CDR3 length: 13